One and the same sample provided the 9 T cell receptor beta chains below, sequenced in a study of blood T cell repertoires in COVID-19. Method: immunoSEQ multiplex PCR; TCRdb's copy keeps in-frame clones and lacks some. This sample yields around 330,000 clones, of which about 91% are seen a single time; around 9.3% belongs to the top ten. Sequenced: PBMCs or T cells enriched from blood (not recorded which). The receptors originated from a woman in her late teens or twenties who had recovered from COVID-19.

This sequence joins TRBV5-1 and TRBJ1-4, with TRBD1 matching 7 bases. Germline CDR1 reads SGHRS; CDR2 reads YFSETQ. This CDR3 has 15 amino acids. The J segment lost 5 bases and the V segment lost 4 bases, leaving 8 bases of the junction unmatched. As DNA, the CDR3 is TGCGCCAGCAGCCGCGGGACAGCAGAGAATGAAAAACTGTTTTTT. The encoded protein is CASSRGTAENEKLFF.

The gene calls are TRBV30 and TRBJ1-6, with no clear D. Germline V gene sequence: CDR1 GTSNPN, CDR2 SVGIG (reference sequence). This CDR3 comprises 16 residues. Trimming pared 6 bases from V and 0 bases from J, leaving 15 bases between. The CDR3, as DNA: TGTGCCTGCCCACCCACGGGGAGCTCCTATAATTCACCCCTCCACTTT. Translated: CACPPTGSSYNSPLHF.

The rearrangement joins TRBV9 to TRBJ1-6, with D maybe TRBD1 (5 bases). Trimming shortened V by 0 bases and J by 2 bases, and 12 bases separated the two germline ends. Germline values: CDR1 SGDLS, CDR2 YYNGEE. CDR3 length: 17 residues. The CDR3 sequence is CASSVVPSGAYNSPLHF. The CDR3 DNA sequence: TGTGCCAGCAGCGTAGTACCCTCGGGGGCCTATAATTCACCCCTCCACTTT.

This chain connects TRBV2 to TRBJ2-1; D is ambiguous. Deletions cut 7 bases from V and 4 bases from J, with 14 bases between. CDR3 length equals 14 residues. The V gene's germline CDR1 is SNHLY and CDR2 FYNNEI. For the CDR3, the DNA is TGTGCCAGCACTATATCAGGTGAATACAATGAGCAGTTCTTC. Amino acid sequence: CASTISGEYNEQFF.

This chain connects TRBV19 to TRBJ1-2, with TRBD1 matching over 8 bases. This CDR3 contains 14 residues. The germline V gene encodes CDR1 LNHDA and CDR2 SQIVND (reference sequence). Trimming at V came to 5 bases and at J to 0 bases, leaving 2 bases not matched to a gene. The CDR3 reads CASSEQGANYGYTF. The DNA for the CDR3 is TGTGCCAGTAGTGAACAGGGGGCTAACTATGGCTACACCTTC.

This sequence joins TRBV11-3 and TRBJ2-1; D uncertain. Between the trimmed V and J ends, which lost 0 bases and 4 bases, there was a span of 4 bases. Looked up from germline, CDR1 is SGHNT and CDR2 is YENEEA. This CDR3 has 13 residues. CDR3 bases: TGTGCCAGCAGCTTAGATCAGTACAATGAGCAGTTCTTC. Translating gives CASSLDQYNEQFF.

The rearrangement uses TRBV19 and TRBJ1-2, with 10 bases aligning to TRBD1. The CDR3 runs 15 residues. CDR1 is LNHDA, CDR2 SQIVND, per germline (reference sequence). Trimming cost V 1 base and J 8 bases; bases outside gene matches: 7. The CDR3 spells CASSIGWTGGVGYTF. CDR3 nucleotide sequence: TGTGCCAGTAGTATAGGCTGGACAGGGGGAGTGGGCTACACCTTC.

V gene TRBV2 combines with J gene TRBJ1-6, with 9 bases identical to TRBD1. This CDR3 contains 17 residues. The V and J ends lost 6 bases and 0 bases, in that order; junction bases with no gene match: 6. Germline CDR1 and CDR2: SNHLY and FYNNEI. CDR3 DNA: TGTGCCAGCAGGGGGGACAGGGCAACCTCCTATAATTCACCCCTCCACTTT. Protein sequence: CASRGDRATSYNSPLHF.

V gene TRBV7-3 combines with J gene TRBJ1-6, with D maybe TRBD1 (5 bases). Germline-derived CDR1 and CDR2 are SGHTA and FQGTGA. CDR3 length: 14 residues. Deletions cut 3 bases from V and 7 bases from J, with 10 bases between. The CDR3 nucleotides read TGTGCCAGCAGCTTTGCAGGGCGCAATTCACCCCTCCACTTT. This encodes CASSFAGRNSPLHF.